This T cell receptor (beta chain) was profiled in a study of control samples from healthy donors and cancer patients. The CDR3 covers 16 residues. Germline CDR1 is LGHDT and CDR2 is YNNKEL (reference sequence). J lost 4 bases, V lost 2 bases, and 2 bases had no gene match. Measured with immunoSEQ multiplex PCR; TCRdb has only the in-frame clones, and not every one. The sample has about 26,000 clones, around four fifths seen once; the top ten hold about 23%. V and J are TRBV3-1 (or the pseudogene TRBV3-2) and TRBJ2-2, with TRBD1 matching 12 bases. This receptor was taken from a man aged 55 to 69 with colorectal cancer. The sequencing input was PBMCs. The CDR3 sequence is CASSQRDRGRTGELFF. CDR3 sequence (DNA): TGTGCCAGCAGCCAAAGGGACAGGGGGCGCACCGGGGAGCTGTTTTTT.